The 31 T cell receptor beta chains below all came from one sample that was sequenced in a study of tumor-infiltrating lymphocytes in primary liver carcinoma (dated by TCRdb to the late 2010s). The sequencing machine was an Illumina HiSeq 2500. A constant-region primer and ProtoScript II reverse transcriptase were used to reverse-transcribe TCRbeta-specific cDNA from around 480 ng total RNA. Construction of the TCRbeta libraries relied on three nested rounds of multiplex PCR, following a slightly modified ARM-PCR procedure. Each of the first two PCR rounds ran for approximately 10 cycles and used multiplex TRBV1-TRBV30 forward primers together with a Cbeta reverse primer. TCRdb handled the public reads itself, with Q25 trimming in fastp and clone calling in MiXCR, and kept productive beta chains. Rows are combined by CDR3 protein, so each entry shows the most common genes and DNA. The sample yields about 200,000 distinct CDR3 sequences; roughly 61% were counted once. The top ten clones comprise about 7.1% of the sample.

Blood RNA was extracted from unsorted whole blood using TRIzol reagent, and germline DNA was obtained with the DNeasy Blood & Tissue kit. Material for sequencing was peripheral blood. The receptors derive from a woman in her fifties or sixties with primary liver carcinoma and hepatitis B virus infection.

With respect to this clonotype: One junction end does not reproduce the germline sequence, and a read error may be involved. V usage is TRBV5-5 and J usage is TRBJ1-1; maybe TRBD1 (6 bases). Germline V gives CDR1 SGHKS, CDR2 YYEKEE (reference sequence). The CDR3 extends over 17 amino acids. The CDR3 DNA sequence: TGTGCCAGCAGCTCCGGGGACACAGGGATTTCTTACACTGACGCTTTCTTT. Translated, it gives CASSSGDTGISYTDAFF.

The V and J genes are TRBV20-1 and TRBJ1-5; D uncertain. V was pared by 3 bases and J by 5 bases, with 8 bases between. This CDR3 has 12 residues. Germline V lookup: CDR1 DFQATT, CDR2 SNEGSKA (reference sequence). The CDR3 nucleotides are TGCAGTGCTAGGTTCACAGATCAGCCCCAGCATTTT. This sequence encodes CSARFTDQPQHF.

CDR3: CASSFVGTGGLYQETQYF. For the CDR3, the DNA is TGTGCCAGCAGTTTCGTAGGGACAGGGGGCCTGTACCAAGAGACCCAGTACTTC. The chain uses TRBV28 and TRBJ2-5, with 12 bases matching TRBD1. Germline trimming cut 3 bases from V and 0 bases from J; bases unmatched to any gene: 8. Germline assignment: CDR1 MDHEN and CDR2 SYDVKM. This CDR3 has 18 amino acids.

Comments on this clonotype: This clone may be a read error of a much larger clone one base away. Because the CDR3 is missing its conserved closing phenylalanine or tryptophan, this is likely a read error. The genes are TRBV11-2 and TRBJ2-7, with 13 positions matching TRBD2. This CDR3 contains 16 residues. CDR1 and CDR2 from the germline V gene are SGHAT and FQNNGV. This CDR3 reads CANSLVTGLAGAEQYL. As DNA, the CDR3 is TGTGCCAACAGCTTAGTAACCGGACTAGCGGGGGCTGAGCAGTACCTC.

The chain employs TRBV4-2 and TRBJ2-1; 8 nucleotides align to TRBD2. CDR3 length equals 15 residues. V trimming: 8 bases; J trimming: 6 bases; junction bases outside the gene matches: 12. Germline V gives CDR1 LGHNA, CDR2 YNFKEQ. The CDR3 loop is CASGPSGTRGNEQFF. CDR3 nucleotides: TGTGCCAGCGGCCCTTCCGGGACTAGAGGCAATGAGCAGTTCTTC.

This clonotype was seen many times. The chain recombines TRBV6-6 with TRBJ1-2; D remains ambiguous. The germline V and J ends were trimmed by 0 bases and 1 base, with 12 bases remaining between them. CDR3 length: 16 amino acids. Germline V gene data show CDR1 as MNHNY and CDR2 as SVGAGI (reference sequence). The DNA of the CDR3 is TGTGCCAGCAGTTACTCCCCGGAGATTCTTAACTATGGCTACACCTTC. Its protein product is CASSYSPEILNYGYTF.

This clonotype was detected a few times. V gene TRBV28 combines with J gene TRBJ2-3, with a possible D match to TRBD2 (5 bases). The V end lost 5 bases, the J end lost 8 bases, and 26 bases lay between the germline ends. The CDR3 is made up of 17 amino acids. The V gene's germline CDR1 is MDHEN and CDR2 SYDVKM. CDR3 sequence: CASSGVRRSSQSGTQYF. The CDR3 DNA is TGTGCCAGCAGTGGCGTAAGGAGGTCCTCGCAGAGTGGTACGCAGTATTTT.

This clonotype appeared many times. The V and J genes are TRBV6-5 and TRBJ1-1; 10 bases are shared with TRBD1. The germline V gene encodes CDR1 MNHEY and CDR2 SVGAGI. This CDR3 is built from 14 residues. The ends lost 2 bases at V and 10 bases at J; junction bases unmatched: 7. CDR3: CASSYGTGDLRAFF. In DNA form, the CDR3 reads TGTGCCAGCAGTTACGGGACAGGGGACCTGAGAGCTTTCTTT.

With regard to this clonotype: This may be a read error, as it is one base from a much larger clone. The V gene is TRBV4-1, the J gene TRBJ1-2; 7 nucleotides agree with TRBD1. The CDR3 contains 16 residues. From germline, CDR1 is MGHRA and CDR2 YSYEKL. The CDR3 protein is CASGQSRTGPIFGYTF. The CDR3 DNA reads TGCGCCAGCGGCCAATCGAGGACAGGCCCTATATTTGGCTACACCTTC.

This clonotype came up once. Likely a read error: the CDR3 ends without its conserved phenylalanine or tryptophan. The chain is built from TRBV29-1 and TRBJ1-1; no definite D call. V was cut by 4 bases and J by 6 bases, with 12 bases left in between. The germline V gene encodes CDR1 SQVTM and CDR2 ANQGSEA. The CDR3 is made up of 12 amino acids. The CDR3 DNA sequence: TGCAGCGTTGCACCCACTAACTCTGAAGCTTTCTCT. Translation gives CSVAPTNSEAFS.

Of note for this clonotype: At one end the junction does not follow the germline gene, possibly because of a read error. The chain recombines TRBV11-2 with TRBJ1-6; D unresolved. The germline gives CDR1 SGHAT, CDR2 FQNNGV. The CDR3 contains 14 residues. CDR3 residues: CASSLQPLSSPLHF. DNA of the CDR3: TGTGCCAGCAGCTTACAGCCTCTTAGTTCACCCCTCCACTTC.

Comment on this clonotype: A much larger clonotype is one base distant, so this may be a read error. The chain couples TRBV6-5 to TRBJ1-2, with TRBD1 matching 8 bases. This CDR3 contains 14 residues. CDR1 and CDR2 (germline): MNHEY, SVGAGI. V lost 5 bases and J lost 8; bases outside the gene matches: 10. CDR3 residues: CASSDSFRGPGYTF. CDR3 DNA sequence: TGTGCCAGCAGTGATTCCTTCAGGGGGCCCGGCTACACCTTC.

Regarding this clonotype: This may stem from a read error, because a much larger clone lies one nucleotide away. As DNA, the CDR3 is TGTGCCAGCAGACGGGACAATTCTGAAGCTTTCTTT. Translation gives CASRRDNSEAFF. The J gene is TRBJ1-1, the V gene TRBV6-5; D is perhaps TRBD1 (6 bases). The V gene's germline CDR1 is MNHEY and CDR2 SVGAGI. V lost 6 bases, J lost 6 bases, and 11 bases lay in between. The CDR3 extends over 12 amino acids.

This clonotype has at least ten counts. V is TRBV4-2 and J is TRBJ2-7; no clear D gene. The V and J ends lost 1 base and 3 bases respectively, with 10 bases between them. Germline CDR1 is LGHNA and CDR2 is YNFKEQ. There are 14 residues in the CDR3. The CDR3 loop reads CASSQGGVGYEQYF. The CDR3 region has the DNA TGTGCCAGCAGCCAAGGTGGAGTCGGCTACGAGCAGTACTTC.

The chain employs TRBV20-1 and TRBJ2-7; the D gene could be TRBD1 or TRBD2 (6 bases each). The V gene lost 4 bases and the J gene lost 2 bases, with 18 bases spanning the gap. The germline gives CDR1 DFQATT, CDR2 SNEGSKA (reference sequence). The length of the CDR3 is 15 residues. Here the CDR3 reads CSAKRGEIFPYEQYF. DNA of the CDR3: TGCAGTGCTAAGAGGGGGGAGATCTTCCCCTACGAGCAGTACTTC.

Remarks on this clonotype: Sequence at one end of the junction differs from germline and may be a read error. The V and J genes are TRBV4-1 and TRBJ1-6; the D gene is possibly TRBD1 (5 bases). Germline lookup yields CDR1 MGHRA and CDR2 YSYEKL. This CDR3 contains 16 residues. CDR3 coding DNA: TGCGCCAACAGCCAACCGGGACGAGGTGGAAATTCACCCCTCCACTTT. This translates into CANSQPGRGGNSPLHF.

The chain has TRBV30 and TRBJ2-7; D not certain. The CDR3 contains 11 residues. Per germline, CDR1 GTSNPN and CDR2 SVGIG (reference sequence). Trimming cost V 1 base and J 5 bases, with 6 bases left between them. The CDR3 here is CAWSGHHEQYF. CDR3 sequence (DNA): TGTGCCTGGAGTGGACACCACGAGCAGTACTTC.

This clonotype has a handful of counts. The DNA of the CDR3 is TGTGCCAGCAGGCGGACAGGGGCCGGGGAGCTGTTTTTT. Its protein product is CASRRTGAGELFF. The chain combines TRBV6-1 with TRBJ2-2; TRBD1 aligns across 9 bases. V was pared by 6 bases and J by 6 bases, with 2 bases of the junction left unmatched. The CDR3 loop spans 13 amino acids. Germline assignment: CDR1 MNHNS and CDR2 SASEGT.

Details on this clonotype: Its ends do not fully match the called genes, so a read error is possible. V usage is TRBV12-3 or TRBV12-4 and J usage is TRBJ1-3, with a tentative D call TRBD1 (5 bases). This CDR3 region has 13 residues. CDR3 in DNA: TGTGCCAGCCGTCGGGGGGGTGGAAACATCATATATTTT. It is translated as CASRRGGGNIIYF.

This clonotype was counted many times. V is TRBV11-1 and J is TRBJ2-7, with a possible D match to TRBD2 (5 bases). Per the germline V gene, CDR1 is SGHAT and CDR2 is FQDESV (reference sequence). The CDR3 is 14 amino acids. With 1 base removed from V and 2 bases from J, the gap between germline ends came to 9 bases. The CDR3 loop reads CASSLGTQTYEQYF. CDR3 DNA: TGTGCCAGCAGCTTAGGGACTCAAACCTACGAGCAGTACTTC.

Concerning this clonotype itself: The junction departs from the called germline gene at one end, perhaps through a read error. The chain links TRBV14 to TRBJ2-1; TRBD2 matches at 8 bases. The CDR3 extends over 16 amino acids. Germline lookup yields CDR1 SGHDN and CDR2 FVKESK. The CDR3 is CASSAVAGWVNNERFF. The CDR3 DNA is TGTGCTAGCAGTGCCGTAGCGGGATGGGTAAACAATGAGCGGTTCTTC. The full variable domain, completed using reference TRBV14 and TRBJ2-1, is EAGVTQFPSHSVIEKGQTVTLRCDPISGHDNLYWYRRVMGKEIKFLLHFVKESKQDESGMPNNRFLAERTGGTYSTLKVQPAELEDSGVYFCASSAVAGWVNNERFFGPGTRLTVL.

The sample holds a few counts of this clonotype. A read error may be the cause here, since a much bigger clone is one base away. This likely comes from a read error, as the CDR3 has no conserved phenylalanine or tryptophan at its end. The CDR3, as DNA: TGTGCCAGCAGTTACACTGGGCCCGAAGAGACCCAGTACTCC. Residues: CASSYTGPEETQYS. The V and J genes are TRBV6-6 and TRBJ2-5; D remains unclear. The CDR3 contains 14 residues. V lost 2 bases and J lost 3, with 10 bases in between. The germline CDR1 and CDR2 sequences are MNHNY and SVGAGI (reference sequence).

The CDR3 spells CASSLSGAGGSYEQYF. The CDR3, as DNA: TGTGCCAGCAGTTTGTCGGGAGCGGGAGGCAGCTACGAGCAGTACTTC. This sequence joins TRBV28 and TRBJ2-7; TRBD2 agrees at 9 bases. V lost 3 bases to trimming and J lost 3 bases; unmatched junction nucleotides: 9. CDR1 MDHEN and CDR2 SYDVKM come from the germline V gene. The CDR3 extends over 16 amino acids.

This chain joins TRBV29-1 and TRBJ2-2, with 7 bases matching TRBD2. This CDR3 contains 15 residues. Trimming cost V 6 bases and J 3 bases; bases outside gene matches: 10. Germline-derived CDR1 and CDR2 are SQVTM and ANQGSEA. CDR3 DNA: TGCAGCGTAGGGTCGGGGGGAGACGACACCGGGGAGCTGTTTTTT. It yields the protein CSVGSGGDDTGELFF.

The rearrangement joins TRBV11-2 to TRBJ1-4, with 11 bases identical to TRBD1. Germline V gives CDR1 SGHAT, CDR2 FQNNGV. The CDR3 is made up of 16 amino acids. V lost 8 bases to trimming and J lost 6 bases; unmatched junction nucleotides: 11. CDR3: CASGLEPGQGDEKLFF. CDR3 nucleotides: TGTGCCAGCGGCCTAGAGCCGGGACAGGGGGATGAAAAACTGTTTTTT.

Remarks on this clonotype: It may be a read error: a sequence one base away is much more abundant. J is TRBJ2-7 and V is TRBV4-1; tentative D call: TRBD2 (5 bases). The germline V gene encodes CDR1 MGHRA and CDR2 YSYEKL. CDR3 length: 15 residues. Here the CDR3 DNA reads TGCACCAGCAGCCCCTCGGGATTTCAGTCCTACGAGCAGTACTTC. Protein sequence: CTSSPSGFQSYEQYF.

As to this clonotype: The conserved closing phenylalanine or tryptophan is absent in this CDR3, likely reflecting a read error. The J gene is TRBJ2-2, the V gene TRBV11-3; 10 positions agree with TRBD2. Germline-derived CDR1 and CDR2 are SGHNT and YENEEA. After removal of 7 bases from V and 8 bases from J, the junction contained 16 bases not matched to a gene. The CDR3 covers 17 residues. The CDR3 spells CASNPKPILAGVGELFS. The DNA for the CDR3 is TGTGCCAGCAACCCGAAACCGATTCTAGCGGGAGTTGGGGAGCTGTTTTCT.

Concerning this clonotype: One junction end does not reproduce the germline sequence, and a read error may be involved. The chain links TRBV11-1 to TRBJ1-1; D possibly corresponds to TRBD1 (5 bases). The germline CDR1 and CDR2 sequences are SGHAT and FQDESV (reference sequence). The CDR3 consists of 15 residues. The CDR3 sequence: CAGSQLGGMNTEAFF. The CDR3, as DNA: TGTGCCGGCAGCCAGCTCGGGGGTATGAACACTGAAGCTTTCTTT.

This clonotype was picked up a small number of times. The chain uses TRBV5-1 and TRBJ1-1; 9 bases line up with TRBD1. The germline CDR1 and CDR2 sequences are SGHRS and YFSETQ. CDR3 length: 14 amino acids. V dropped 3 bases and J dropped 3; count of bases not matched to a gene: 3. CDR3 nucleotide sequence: TGCGCCAGCAGCTACCGGGACAGGGACACTGAAGCTTTCTTT. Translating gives CASSYRDRDTEAFF.

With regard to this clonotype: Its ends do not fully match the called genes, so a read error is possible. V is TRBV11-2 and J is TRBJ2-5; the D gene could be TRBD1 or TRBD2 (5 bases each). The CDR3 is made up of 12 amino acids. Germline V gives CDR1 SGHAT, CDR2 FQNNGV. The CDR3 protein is CVSSFFRDPRYF. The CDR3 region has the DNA TGTGTCAGCAGCTTCTTCCGGGACCCCCGGTACTTC.

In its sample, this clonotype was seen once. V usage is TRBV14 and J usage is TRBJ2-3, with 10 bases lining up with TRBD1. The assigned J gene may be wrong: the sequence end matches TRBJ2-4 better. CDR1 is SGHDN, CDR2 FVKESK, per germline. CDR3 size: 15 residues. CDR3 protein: CASRTGGDNSYNQYF. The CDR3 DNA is TGTGCCAGCAGGACAGGGGGCGACAACTCCTACAATCAGTACTTC.